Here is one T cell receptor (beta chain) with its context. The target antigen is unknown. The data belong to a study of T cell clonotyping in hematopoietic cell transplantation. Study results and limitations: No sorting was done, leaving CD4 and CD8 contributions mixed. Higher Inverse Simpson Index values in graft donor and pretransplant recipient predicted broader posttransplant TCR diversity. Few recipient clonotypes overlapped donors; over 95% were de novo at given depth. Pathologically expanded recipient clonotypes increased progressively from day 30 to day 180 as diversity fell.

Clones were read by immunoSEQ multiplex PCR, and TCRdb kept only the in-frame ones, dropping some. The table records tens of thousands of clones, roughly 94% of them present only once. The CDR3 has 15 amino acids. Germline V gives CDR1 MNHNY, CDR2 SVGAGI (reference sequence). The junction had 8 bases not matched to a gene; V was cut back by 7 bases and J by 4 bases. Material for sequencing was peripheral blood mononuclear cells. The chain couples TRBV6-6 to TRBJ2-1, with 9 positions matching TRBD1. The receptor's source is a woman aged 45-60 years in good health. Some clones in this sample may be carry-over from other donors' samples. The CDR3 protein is CASTNAGQGYNEQFF. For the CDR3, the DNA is TGTGCCAGCACCAACGCGGGACAGGGATACAATGAGCAGTTCTTC.